This T cell receptor beta chain was sequenced during a study of T cell responses to AZD1222 COVID-19 vaccine. Findings and caveats of the study: Reportedly, nearly half the spike-specific TCRs target unmutated variant regions. The CD4 TCRs associated with vaccination extended across spike and predominated at 160-218 and 743-854. It was only six AZD1222 recipients who were seropositive at baseline.

As for this clone: Its antigen is not identified.

The protocol was immunoSEQ multiplex PCR, while the TCRdb copy is restricted to in-frame clones and leaves out a portion. The table includes under 130,000 clones, about 90% detected once. V lost 10 bases, J lost 7 bases, and 14 bases lay in between. This CDR3 has 12 amino acids. CDR1 and CDR2 (germline): SEHNR, FQNEAQ (reference sequence). The chain recombines TRBV7-9 with TRBJ2-1; D not certain. This specimen was peripheral blood, taken on day 0 of AZD1222 vaccination. The clonotype comes from an adult in good health. The CDR3 is CATNPLDNEQFF. CDR3 DNA: TGTGCCACCAACCCCCTGGATAATGAGCAGTTCTTC. Full variable domain (missing parts from reference TRBV7-9 and TRBJ2-1): DTGVSQNPRHKITKRGQNVTFRCDPISEHNRLYWYRQTLGQGPEFLTYFQNEAQLEKSRLLSDRFSAERPKGSFSTLEIQRTEQGDSAMYLCATNPLDNEQFFGPGTRLTVL.